The source of this TCR beta chain is a study of response to subunit inactivated influenza vaccine. Germline V gene sequence: CDR1 SQVTM, CDR2 ANQGSEA. This CDR3 comprises 13 residues. Trimming cost V 5 bases and J 2 bases; bases outside gene matches: 3. There are many counts of this clonotype. TCRdb analysed the RT-PCR reads with MiXCR anew, one entry per CDR3 protein. The sample consists of 150,000 to 200,000 distinct CDR3 sequences, over 9.5% of them appearing once. These same records also appear under a second study, on T cells expressing NK-cell markers. That source adds: Making the TCR beta cDNA relied on 5'RACE template switching with UMIs. In the group of eight sequenced donors, seven were HCMV-seropositive and one was seronegative. Restricting sorting to alpha-beta TCR T cells was achieved in several experiments by an anti-gamma-delta TCR antibody. These clonotypes also led the CD3+CD56-NKG2C+ fraction in four donors. HCMV specificity was not established for the expanded NKG2C+ T cell clones.

This chain links TRBV29-1 with TRBJ2-7, with TRBD1 identical over 10 bases. The sample was CD8+ T cells sorted from PBMCs, taken about 12 days after vaccination. This sequence originates from a middle-aged man who received an inactivated influenza vaccine. The CDR3 nucleotides read TGCAGCGTTCCGGGACAGGGGACCTACGAGCAGTACTTC. Its translation: CSVPGQGTYEQYF.